The entry below gives a single TCR beta chain sequence along with its context. The antigen is not known. This record belongs to a study of human thymus T cells. Findings and limits, study-wide: Thymic and blood repertoires appeared to carry a bias in their V and J gene usage.

No fixed cell number was used; all available blood leukocytes supplied DNA. Germline V lookup: CDR1 SQVTM, CDR2 ANQGSEA. The V end lost 3 bases, the J end lost 0 bases, and 14 bases lay between the germline ends. The CDR3 is 15 amino acids. The data were produced by immunoSEQ multiplex PCR, yet TCRdb's version contains in-frame clones alone and is incomplete. Of under 70,000 clones in the sample, 94% were seen once. The chain has TRBV29-1 and TRBJ1-1; no reliable D call. The TCR originated in a boy younger than two with a congenital heart defect but otherwise immunologically healthy. Sequenced: blood. This chain's CDR3 is CSVDRLGGLNTEAFF. CDR3 nucleotide sequence: TGCAGCGTTGATAGGTTGGGAGGTTTGAACACTGAAGCTTTCTTT.